What follows describes a single T cell receptor beta chain. The V and J ends lost 6 bases and 3 bases respectively, with 10 bases between them. The germline V gene has CDR1 SGHTA and CDR2 FQGTGA. This CDR3 has 13 amino acids. These data are taken from a study of blood T cell repertoires in COVID-19. Turning to the study itself: The United States, Italy and Spain supplied acute and convalescent COVID-19 samples.

Using immunoSEQ multiplex PCR, the repertoire was profiled, and TCRdb retains in-frame clones only, with some absent. Among fewer than 250,000 clones listed, around 90% were seen once. The chain uses TRBV7-3 and TRBJ2-3, with D possibly matching TRBD2 (5 bases). The sequence was obtained from a man in his 70s with acute or convalescent COVID-19. The material sequenced was peripheral blood. CDR3 sequence reads: CASSRGATDTQYF. The CDR3 DNA reads as TGTGCCAGCAGTCGGGGTGCGACAGATACGCAGTATTTT.